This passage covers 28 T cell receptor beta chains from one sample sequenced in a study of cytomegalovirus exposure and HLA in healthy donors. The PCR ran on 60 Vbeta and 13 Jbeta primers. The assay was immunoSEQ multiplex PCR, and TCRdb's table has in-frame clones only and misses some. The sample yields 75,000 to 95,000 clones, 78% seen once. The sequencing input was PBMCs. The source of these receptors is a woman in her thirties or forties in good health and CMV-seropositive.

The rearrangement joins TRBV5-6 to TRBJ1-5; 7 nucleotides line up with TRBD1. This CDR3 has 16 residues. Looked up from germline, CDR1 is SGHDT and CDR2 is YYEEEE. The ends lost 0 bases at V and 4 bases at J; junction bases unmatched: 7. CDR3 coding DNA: TGTGCCAGCAGCTTGGCCGGGGACAGCCAAAATCAGCCCCAGCATTTT. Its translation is CASSLAGDSQNQPQHF. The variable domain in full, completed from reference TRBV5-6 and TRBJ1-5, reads DAGVTQSPTHLIKTRGQQVTLRCSPKSGHDTVSWYQQALGQGPQFIFQYYEEEERQRGNFPDRFSGHQFPNYSSELNVNALLLGDSALYLCASSLAGDSQNQPQHFGDGTRLSIL.

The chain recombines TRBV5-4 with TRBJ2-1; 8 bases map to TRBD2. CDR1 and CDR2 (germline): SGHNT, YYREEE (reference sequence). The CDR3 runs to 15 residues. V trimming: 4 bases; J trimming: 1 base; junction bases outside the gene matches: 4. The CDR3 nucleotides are TGTGCCAGCAGCGTGAGCGGGAGATCCTACAATGAGCAGTTCTTC. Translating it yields CASSVSGRSYNEQFF.

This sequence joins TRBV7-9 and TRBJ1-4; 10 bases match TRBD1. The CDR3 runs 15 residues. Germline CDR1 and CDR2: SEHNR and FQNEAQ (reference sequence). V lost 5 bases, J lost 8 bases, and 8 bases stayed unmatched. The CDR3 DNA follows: TGTGCCAGCAGCCGACTGGGGACAGGGGACGAAAAACTGTTTTTT. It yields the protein CASSRLGTGDEKLFF.

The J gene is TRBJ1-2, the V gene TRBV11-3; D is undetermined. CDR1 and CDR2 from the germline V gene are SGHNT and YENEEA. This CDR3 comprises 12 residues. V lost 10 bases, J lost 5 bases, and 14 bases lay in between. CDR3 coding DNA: TGTGCCACCGCGGGAGGCGGTTATGGCTACACCTTC. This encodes CATAGGGYGYTF.

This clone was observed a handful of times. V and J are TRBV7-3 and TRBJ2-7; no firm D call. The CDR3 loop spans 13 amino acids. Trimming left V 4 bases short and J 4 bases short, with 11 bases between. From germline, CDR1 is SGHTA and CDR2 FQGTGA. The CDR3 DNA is TGTGCCAGCAGCTCCGACTGGCTTTACGAGCAGTACTTC. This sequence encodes CASSSDWLYEQYF.

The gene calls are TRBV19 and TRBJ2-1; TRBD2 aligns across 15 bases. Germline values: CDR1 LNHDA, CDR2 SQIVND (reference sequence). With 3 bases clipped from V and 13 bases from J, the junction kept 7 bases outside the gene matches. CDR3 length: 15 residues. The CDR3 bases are TGTGCCAGTAGTATTTTTCGGACTAGCGGGAGGGGACAGTTCTTC. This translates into CASSIFRTSGRGQFF. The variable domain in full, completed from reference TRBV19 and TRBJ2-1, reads DGGITQSPKYLFRKEGQNVTLSCEQNLNHDAMYWYRQDPGQGLRLIYYSQIVNDFQKGDIAEGYSVSREKKESFPLTVTSAQKNPTAFYLCASSIFRTSGRGQFFGPGTRLTVL.

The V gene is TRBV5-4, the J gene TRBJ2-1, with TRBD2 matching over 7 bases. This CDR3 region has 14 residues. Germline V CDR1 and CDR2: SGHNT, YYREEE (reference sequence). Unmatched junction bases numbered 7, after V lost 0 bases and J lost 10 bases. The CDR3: CASSLAGGSPEQFF. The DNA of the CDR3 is TGTGCCAGCAGCTTGGCGGGAGGCTCCCCCGAGCAGTTCTTC. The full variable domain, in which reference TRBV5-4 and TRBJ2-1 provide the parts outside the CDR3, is ETGVTQSPTHLIKTRGQQVTLRCSSQSGHNTVSWYQQALGQGPQFIFQYYREEENGRGNFPPRFSGLQFPNYSSELNVNALELDDSALYLCASSLAGGSPEQFFGPGTRLTVL.

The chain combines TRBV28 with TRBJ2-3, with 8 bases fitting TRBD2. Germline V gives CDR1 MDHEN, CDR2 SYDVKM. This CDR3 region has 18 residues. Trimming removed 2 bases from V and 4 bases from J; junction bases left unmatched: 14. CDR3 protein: CASSLGAGAGPGADTQYF. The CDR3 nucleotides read TGTGCCAGCAGTTTAGGAGCGGGAGCCGGGCCCGGGGCAGATACGCAGTATTTT. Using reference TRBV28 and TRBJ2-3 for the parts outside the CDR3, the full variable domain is DVKVTQSSRYLVKRTGEKVFLECVQDMDHENMFWYRQDPGLGLRLIYFSYDVKMKEKGDIPEGYSVSREKKERFSLILESASTNQTSMYLCASSLGAGAGPGADTQYFGPGTRLTVL.

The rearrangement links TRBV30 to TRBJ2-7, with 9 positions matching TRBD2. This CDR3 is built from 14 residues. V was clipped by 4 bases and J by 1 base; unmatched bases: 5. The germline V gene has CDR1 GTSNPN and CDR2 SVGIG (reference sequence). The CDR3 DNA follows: TGTGCCTGGAAGACTAGCGGCTATTCCTACGAGCAGTACTTC. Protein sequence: CAWKTSGYSYEQYF.

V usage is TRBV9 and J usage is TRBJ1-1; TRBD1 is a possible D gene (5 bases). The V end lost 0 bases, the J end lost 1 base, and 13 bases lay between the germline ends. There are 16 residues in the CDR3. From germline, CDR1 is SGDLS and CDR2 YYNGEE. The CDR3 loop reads CASSVGSGGGNTEAFF. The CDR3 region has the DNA TGTGCCAGCAGCGTAGGGTCCGGGGGTGGGAACACTGAAGCTTTCTTT.

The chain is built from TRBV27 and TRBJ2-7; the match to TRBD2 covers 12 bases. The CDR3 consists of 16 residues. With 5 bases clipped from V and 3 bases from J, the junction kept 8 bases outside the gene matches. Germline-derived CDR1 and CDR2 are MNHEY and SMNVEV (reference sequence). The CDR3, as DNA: TGTGCCAGCAGTCCCCGTCGGACTAGCGGGGACTACGAGCAGTACTTC. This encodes CASSPRRTSGDYEQYF.

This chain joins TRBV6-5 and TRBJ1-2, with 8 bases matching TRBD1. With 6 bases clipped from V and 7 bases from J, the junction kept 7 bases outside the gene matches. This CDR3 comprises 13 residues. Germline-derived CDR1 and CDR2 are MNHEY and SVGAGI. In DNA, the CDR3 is TGTGCCAGCAGCCTAGGACAGGGAGTTGGCTACACCTTC. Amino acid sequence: CASSLGQGVGYTF.

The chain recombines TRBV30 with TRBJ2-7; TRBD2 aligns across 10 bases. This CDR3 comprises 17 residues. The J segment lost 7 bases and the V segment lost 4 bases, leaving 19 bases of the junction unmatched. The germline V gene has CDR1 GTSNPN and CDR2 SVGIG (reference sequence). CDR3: CAWTRGIAGGWEGEQYF. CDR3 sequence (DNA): TGTGCCTGGACCCGAGGGATAGCGGGAGGTTGGGAGGGAGAGCAGTACTTC.

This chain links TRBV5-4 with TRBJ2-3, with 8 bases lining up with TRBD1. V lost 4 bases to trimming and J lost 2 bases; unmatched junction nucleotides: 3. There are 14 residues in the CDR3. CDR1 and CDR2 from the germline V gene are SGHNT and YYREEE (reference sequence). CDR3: CASSPDRVTDTQYF. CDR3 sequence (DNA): TGTGCCAGCAGCCCGGACAGGGTCACAGATACGCAGTATTTT.

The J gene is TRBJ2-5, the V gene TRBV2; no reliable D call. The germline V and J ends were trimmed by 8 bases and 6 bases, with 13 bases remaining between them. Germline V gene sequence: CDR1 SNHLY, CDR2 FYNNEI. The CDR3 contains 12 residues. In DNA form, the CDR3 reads TGTGCCAGCCGTCGGGTTGAACAGACCCAGTACTTC. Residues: CASRRVEQTQYF.

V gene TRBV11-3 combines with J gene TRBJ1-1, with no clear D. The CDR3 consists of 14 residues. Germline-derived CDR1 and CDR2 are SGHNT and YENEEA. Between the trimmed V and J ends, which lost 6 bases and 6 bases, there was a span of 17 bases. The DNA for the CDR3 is TGTGCCAGCAGTCTCCGAGGCGGCTCTCCTGAAGCTTTCTTT. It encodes CASSLRGGSPEAFF.

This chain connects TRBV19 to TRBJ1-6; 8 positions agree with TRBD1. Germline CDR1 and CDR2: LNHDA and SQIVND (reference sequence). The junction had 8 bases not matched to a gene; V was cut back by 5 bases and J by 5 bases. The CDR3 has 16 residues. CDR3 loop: CASSFAQGGNNSPLHF. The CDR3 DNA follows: TGTGCCAGTAGTTTTGCACAGGGGGGCAATAATTCACCCCTCCACTTT.

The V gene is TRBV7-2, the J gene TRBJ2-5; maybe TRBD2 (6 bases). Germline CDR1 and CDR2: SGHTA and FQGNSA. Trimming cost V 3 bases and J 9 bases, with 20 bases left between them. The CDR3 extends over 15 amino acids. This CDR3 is CASSFSARGTVAQYF. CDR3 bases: TGTGCCAGCAGCTTTTCGGCGCGGGGAACGGTGGCCCAGTACTTC.

CDR3 in amino acids: CASRVASSLYEQYF. The DNA for the CDR3 is TGTGCCAGCAGGGTAGCGTCGAGTCTTTACGAGCAGTACTTC. The chain recombines TRBV28 with TRBJ2-7; D perhaps matches TRBD2 (5 bases). The CDR3 is 14 amino acids. Germline CDR1 reads MDHEN; CDR2 reads SYDVKM. Trimming pared 6 bases from V and 4 bases from J, leaving 16 bases between.

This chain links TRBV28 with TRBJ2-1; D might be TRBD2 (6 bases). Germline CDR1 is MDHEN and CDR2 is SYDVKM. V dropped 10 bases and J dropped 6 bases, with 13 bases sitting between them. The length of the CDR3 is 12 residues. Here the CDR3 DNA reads TGTGCCACCCAGGACTATTTCAATGAGCAGTTCTTC. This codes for CATQDYFNEQFF.

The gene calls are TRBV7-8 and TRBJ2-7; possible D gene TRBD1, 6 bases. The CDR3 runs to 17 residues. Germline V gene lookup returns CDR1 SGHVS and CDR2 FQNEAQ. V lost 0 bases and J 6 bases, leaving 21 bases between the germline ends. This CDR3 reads CASSLALGIQGGGEQYF. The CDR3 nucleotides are TGTGCCAGCAGCTTAGCGCTGGGTATACAGGGTGGTGGCGAGCAGTACTTC.

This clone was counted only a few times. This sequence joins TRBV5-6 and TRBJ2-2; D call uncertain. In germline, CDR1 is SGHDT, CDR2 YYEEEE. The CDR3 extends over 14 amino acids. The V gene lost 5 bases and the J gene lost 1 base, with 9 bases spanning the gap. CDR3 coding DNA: TGTGCCAGCAGTAGCTCAGTGAACACCGGGGAGCTGTTTTTT. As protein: CASSSSVNTGELFF.

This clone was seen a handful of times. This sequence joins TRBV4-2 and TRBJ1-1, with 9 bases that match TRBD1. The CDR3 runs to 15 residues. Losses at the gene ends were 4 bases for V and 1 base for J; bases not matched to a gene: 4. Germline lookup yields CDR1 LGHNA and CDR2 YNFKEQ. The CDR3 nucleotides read TGTGCCAGCAGCCCCGGACAGGGGACGAACACTGAAGCTTTCTTT. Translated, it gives CASSPGQGTNTEAFF.

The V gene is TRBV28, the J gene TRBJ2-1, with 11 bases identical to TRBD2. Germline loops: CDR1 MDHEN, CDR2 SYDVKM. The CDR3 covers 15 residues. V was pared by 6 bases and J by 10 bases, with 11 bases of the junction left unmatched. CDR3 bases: TGTGCCAGCAGGGGGACTAGCGGAGCCTCTTCGGAGCAGTTCTTC. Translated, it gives CASRGTSGASSEQFF.

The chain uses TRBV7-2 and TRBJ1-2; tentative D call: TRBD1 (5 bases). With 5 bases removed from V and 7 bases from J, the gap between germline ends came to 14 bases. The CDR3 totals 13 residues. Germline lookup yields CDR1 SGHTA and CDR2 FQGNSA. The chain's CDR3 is CASSPGGAGGYTF. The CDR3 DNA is TGTGCCAGCAGCCCGGGTGGGGCCGGTGGCTACACCTTC.

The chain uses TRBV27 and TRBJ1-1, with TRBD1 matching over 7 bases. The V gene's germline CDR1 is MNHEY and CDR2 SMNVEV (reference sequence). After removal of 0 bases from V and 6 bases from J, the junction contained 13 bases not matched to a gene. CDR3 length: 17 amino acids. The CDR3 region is CASSLSSPQGGRPEAFF. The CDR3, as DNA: TGTGCCAGCAGTTTATCCTCCCCGCAGGGGGGAAGGCCTGAAGCTTTCTTT.

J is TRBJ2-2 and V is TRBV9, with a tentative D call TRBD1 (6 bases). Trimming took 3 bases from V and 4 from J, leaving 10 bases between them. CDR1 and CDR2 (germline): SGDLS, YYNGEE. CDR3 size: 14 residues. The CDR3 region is CASSATGTTGELFF. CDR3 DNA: TGTGCCAGCAGCGCAACAGGGACCACCGGGGAGCTGTTTTTT. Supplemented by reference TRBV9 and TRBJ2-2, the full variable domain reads DSGVTQTPKHLITATGQRVTLRCSPRSGDLSVYWYQQSLDQGLQFLIQYYNGEERAKGNILERFSAQQFPDLHSELNLSSLELGDSALYFCASSATGTTGELFFGEGSRLTVL.

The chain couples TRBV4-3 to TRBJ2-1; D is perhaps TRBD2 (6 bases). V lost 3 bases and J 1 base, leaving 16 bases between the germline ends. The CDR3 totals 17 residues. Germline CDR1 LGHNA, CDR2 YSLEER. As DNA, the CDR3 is TGCGCCAGCAGCCACGGCATAGGTGGGAGGTCCTACAATGAGCAGTTCTTC. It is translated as CASSHGIGGRSYNEQFF.